Listed here are 4 T cell receptor beta chains from one sample, sequenced in a study of T cells in women clearing cervical HPV infection. Clones were sequenced by immunoSEQ multiplex PCR, and TCRdb holds only the in-frame ones, with some missing. In all, the sample yields under 50,000 clones. Input material: blood buffy coat. The origin of the receptors is a woman aged 18-69 years with a cervical HPV16 infection that either progressed to CIN3+ or cleared (not recorded which).

In the case of this clone: The germline gene is not matched at one end of the junction; a read error may be the cause. The read ends 3 residues early relative to the CDR3; the germline J gene fills the gap. The chain recombines TRBV7-2 with TRBJ2-3; D is perhaps TRBD1 (6 bases). The CDR3 loop spans 14 amino acids. Germline V gene lookup returns CDR1 SGHTA and CDR2 FQGNSA. The CDR3 protein is CASSFGQFTGTQYF. The part of the CDR3 DNA that was read is TGTGCCAGCAGCTTTGGACAGTTCACAGGTACG.

Comment on this clone: The read ends 3 residues early relative to the CDR3; the germline J gene fills the gap. The chain combines TRBV19 with TRBJ2-3; TRBD2 matches at 12 bases. This CDR3 has 18 residues. The V gene end was trimmed by 0 bases and the J gene end by 7 bases; junction bases not matched to a gene: 11. Germline V lookup: CDR1 LNHDA, CDR2 SQIVND (reference sequence). The CDR3 spells CASSIDLLAGGTGYTQYF. The CDR3 DNA, read in part, is TGTGCCAGTAGTATAGATCTCCTAGCGGGGGGGACCGGGTATACG.

A note on this clone: From the germline J gene comes the end of the CDR3, since the read stops 3 residues before it. This chain joins TRBV29-1 and TRBJ2-1, with TRBD2 matching 9 bases. The length of the CDR3 is 14 residues. Looked up from germline, CDR1 is SQVTM and CDR2 is ANQGSEA. Trimming took 5 bases from V and 4 from J; bases not matched to a gene: 6. The CDR3 is CSVPLAGTYNEQFF. The DNA read from the CDR3 is TGCAGCGTTCCTCTAGCGGGGACATACAATGAG.

With regard to this clone: The read comes to an end 3 residues before the CDR3 does, leaving the germline J gene to fill in the end. This chain uses TRBV7-6 with TRBJ2-5; D possibly corresponds to TRBD2 (5 bases). Germline CDR1 SGHVS, CDR2 FNYEAQ. V lost 7 bases and J 5 bases, leaving 14 bases between the germline ends. The CDR3 is 13 residues long. The CDR3 loop is CASTPLAEETQYF. The sequenced part of the CDR3 DNA is TGTGCCAGCACACCTCTAGCCGAGGAGACC. Filled out from reference TRBV7-6 and TRBJ2-5, the complete variable domain reads GAGVSQSPRYKVTKRGQDVALRCDPISGHVSLYWYRQALGQGPEFLTYFNYEAQQDKSGLPNDRFSAERPEGSISTLTIQRTEQRDSAMYRCASTPLAEETQYFGPGTRLLVL.